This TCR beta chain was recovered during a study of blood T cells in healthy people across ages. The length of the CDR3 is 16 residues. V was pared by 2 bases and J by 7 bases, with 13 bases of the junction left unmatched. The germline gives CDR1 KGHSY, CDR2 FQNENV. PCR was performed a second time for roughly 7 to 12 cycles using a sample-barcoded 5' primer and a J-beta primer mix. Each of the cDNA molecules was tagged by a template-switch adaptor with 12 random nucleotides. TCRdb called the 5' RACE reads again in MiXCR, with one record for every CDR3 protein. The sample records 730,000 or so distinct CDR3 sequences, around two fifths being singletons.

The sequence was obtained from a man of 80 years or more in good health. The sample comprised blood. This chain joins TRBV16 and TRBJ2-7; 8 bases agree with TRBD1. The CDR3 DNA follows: TGTGCCAGCAGCCAACGGTCAGGGGGCATGTCGAAGGAGCAGTACTTC. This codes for CASSQRSGGMSKEQYF.